This T cell receptor beta chain stems from a study of identical twins. Study-level results: Conclusions were drawn cross-sectionally by statistical analysis, without following the same donors.

Germline V CDR1 and CDR2: SQVTM, ANQGSEA. The CDR3 spans 13 residues. The J segment lost 5 bases and the V segment lost 3 bases, leaving 6 bases of the junction unmatched. TCRdb re-derived calls from the 5' RACE reads in MiXCR, one entry per CDR3 protein. The sample records about 700,000 distinct CDR3 sequences, roughly 8% being singletons. This clonotype was seen a few times. Its antigen is still unknown. The sample was also linked to a second study, of yellow fever vaccine responses in identical twins.

The source material was PBMCs. V gene TRBV29-1 combines with J gene TRBJ1-1, with TRBD1 identical over 7 bases. This sequence originates from a woman between 18 and 29 years old in good health. The CDR3 DNA reads as TGCAGCGTTGAGAAGGGGGCGCTTACTGAAGCTTTCTTT. Residues: CSVEKGALTEAFF.